These T cell receptor beta chains were read from a single sample in a study of cytomegalovirus exposure and HLA in healthy donors. This table comes from immunoSEQ multiplex PCR, and its TCRdb copy is limited to in-frame clones, with some not included. Seen here are 100,000 or so clones, under 85% observed once, and the top ten hold around 8.6%. Source material: PBMCs. The receptors stem from a middle-aged woman in good health and CMV-seropositive. The CDR3 runs from the conserved cysteine through the conserved F or W. A D gene is named only where the DNA matches it firmly. A clone size is listed for some rows: how often the clone was seen (once, few, many), or a class if it is expanded.

d_call,v_call,j_call,clone_size,cdr3_aa,cdr3_nt
TRBD1,TRBV2,TRBJ1-1,few,CASTDRGNTEAFF,TGTGCCAGCACTGACAGGGGGAACACTGAAGCTTTCTTT
.,TRBV13,TRBJ2-3,once,CASSPRASGDTQYF,TGTGCCAGCAGCCCCCGGGCCTCGGGGGATACGCAGTATTTT
.,TRBV4-2,TRBJ2-5,.,CASSQEQGLETQYF,TGTGCCAGCAGCCAGGAACAGGGTTTGGAGACCCAGTACTTC
TRBD1,TRBV10-3,TRBJ2-6,.,CAISEGTGVPGANVLTF,TGTGCCATCAGTGAGGGTACAGGGGTACCTGGGGCCAACGTCCTGACTTTC
TRBD2,TRBV7-9,TRBJ2-1,few,CASSPPRGGGYNEQFF,TGTGCCAGCAGCCCTCCCAGAGGCGGGGGGTACAATGAGCAGTTCTTC
TRBD2,TRBV5-1,TRBJ2-3,.,CASSPRLAGSPDTQYF,TGCGCCAGCAGCCCGCGACTAGCGGGGTCGCCAGATACGCAGTATTTT
TRBD2,TRBV5-1,TRBJ2-1,.,CASSQNSGGRDNEQFF,TGCGCCAGCAGCCAAAATAGCGGGGGGCGCGACAATGAGCAGTTCTTC
TRBD1,TRBV7-9,TRBJ1-1,.,CASRPNPGQGDTEAFF,TGTGCCAGCAGGCCCAATCCGGGACAGGGGGACACTGAAGCTTTCTTT
TRBD2,TRBV5-1,TRBJ2-7,.,CASSRMILAGGGYEQYF,TGCGCCAGCAGCCGTATGATCTTAGCGGGAGGAGGTTACGAGCAGTACTTC
.,TRBV19,TRBJ1-2,once,CASSMRQVYGYTF,TGTGCCAGTAGTATGAGACAGGTCTATGGCTACACCTTC
TRBD2,TRBV19,TRBJ2-3,.,CASTNRASGGWDTQYF,TGTGCCAGTACTAATCGGGCTAGCGGGGGATGGGATACGCAGTATTTT
TRBD1,TRBV2,TRBJ1-5,few,CASSGQGGGNQPQHF,TGTGCCAGCAGTGGACAGGGAGGAGGCAATCAGCCCCAGCATTTT
TRBD2,TRBV7-2,TRBJ2-1,.,CASSSPLAGLGNEQFF,TGTGCCAGCAGCTCACCACTAGCGGGACTCGGTAATGAGCAGTTCTTC
.,TRBV15,TRBJ1-4,.,CATSTGTISNEKLFF,TGTGCCACCAGCACTGGGACAATCAGTAATGAAAAACTGTTTTTT
.,TRBV7-9,TRBJ2-7,.,CASSLGGSDYEQYF,TGTGCCAGCAGCTTAGGTGGCAGCGACTACGAGCAGTACTTC
.,TRBV5-1,TRBJ2-2,.,CASSLPGGRTGELFF,TGCGCCAGCAGCTTACCCGGAGGTCGAACCGGGGAGCTGTTTTTT
TRBD1,TRBV27,TRBJ1-1,.,CASSPQQGGGTEAFF,TGTGCCAGCAGTCCACAACAGGGGGGGGGCACTGAAGCTTTCTTT
.,TRBV6-1,TRBJ2-7,once,CASRKDYLYEQYF,TGTGCCAGCAGAAAGGACTACCTATACGAGCAGTACTTC
.,TRBV27,TRBJ1-5,.,CASRGGVIGQPQHF,TGTGCCAGCCGCGGAGGGGTTATCGGGCAGCCCCAGCATTTT
.,TRBV4-3,TRBJ2-3,few,CASSQEAGDTQYF,TGCGCCAGCAGCCAAGAAGCGGGAGATACGCAGTATTTT
.,TRBV5-1,TRBJ2-5,.,CASSFTGEETQYF,TGCGCCAGCAGCTTTACAGGCGAAGAGACCCAGTACTTC
.,TRBV5-8,TRBJ2-5,once,CASSLTRGTQYF,TGTGCCAGCAGCTTAACTCGCGGGACCCAGTACTTC
.,TRBV28,TRBJ1-1,.,CASSWWGGPEAFF,TGTGCCAGCAGCTGGTGGGGGGGCCCTGAAGCTTTCTTT
.,TRBV5-5,TRBJ2-1,.,CASSPPPEYNEQFF,TGTGCCAGCAGCCCCCCGCCCGAGTACAATGAGCAGTTCTTC
TRBD1,TRBV19,TRBJ1-5,.,CASSIYRGHSNQPQHF,TGTGCCAGTAGTATCTACAGGGGGCATAGCAATCAGCCCCAGCATTTT
TRBD2,TRBV2,TRBJ2-7,.,CASRDRGGPSYEQYF,TGTGCCAGCAGGGACCGGGGGGGCCCCTCCTACGAGCAGTACTTC
.,TRBV29-1,TRBJ2-3,few,CSVGGTITDTQYF,TGCAGCGTGGGCGGGACGATCACAGATACGCAGTATTTT
TRBD2,TRBV5-1,TRBJ2-1,.,CASFYSGGRGRNNEQFF,TGCGCCAGCTTCTATTCGGGCGGGAGGGGGCGGAACAATGAGCAGTTCTTC
.,TRBV6-1,TRBJ1-6,.,CASSAFLASREGRSPLHF,TGTGCCAGCAGTGCCTTCCTAGCGAGCAGGGAGGGTAGGTCACCCCTCCACTTT
.,TRBV9,TRBJ1-2,.,CASSGRTTNYGYTF,TGTGCCAGCTCGGGGAGGACCACTAACTATGGCTACACCTTC
TRBD2,TRBV9,TRBJ2-7,.,CASSVSGRGGEQYF,TGTGCCAGCAGCGTGAGCGGGAGGGGAGGCGAGCAGTACTTC
.,TRBV19,TRBJ1-2,.,CASRERTEFHGYTF,TGTGCCAGTAGAGAAAGGACAGAGTTTCATGGCTACACCTTC
.,TRBV5-6,TRBJ2-5,.,CASSMGLPSKTQYF,TGTGCCAGCAGCATGGGGTTACCCAGTAAGACCCAGTACTTC
.,TRBV9,TRBJ2-7,.,CASSALTDPYEQYF,TGTGCCAGCAGCGCGTTGACAGACCCATACGAGCAGTACTTC
.,TRBV7-2,TRBJ1-1,.,CASSLDLGPNTEAFF,TGTGCCAGCAGCTTAGATCTGGGGCCGAACACTGAAGCTTTCTTT
TRBD1,TRBV28,TRBJ2-7,.,CASSLPLRSGDREFYEQYF,TGTGCCAGCAGTTTACCCCTTCGATCGGGGGACAGGGAGTTCTACGAGCAGTACTTC
TRBD1,TRBV28,TRBJ1-1,.,CASSSPTGDGTEAFF,TGTGCCAGCAGTTCCCCGACAGGGGATGGCACTGAAGCTTTCTTT
.,TRBV5-1,TRBJ2-3,once,CASSSQRQSDTQYF,TGCGCCAGCAGCTCCCAGAGGCAGTCAGATACGCAGTATTTT
.,TRBV2,TRBJ2-1,many,CASTGTQSPQGEQFF,TGTGCCAGCACCGGAACCCAAAGCCCACAGGGAGAGCAGTTCTTC
TRBD2,TRBV23-1,TRBJ2-7,once,CASSQSGLTSEFYEQYF,TGCGCCAGCAGTCAATCAGGTTTGACTAGCGAGTTCTACGAGCAGTACTTC
TRBD2,TRBV6-6,TRBJ2-7,once,CASSPPSGGTYEQYF,TGTGCCAGCAGCCCCCCTAGCGGGGGGACCTACGAGCAGTACTTC
.,TRBV19,TRBJ1-1,.,CASSSHRDLGTEAFF,TGTGCCAGTAGTTCTCACAGGGATCTGGGCACTGAAGCTTTCTTT
.,TRBV7-9,TRBJ2-1,few,CASSLGSLVGGYEQFF,TGTGCCAGCAGCTTGGGGAGCTTGGTGGGGGGATATGAGCAGTTCTTC
.,TRBV11-2,TRBJ1-1,.,CASSRSLNTEAFF,TGTGCCAGCAGCCGAAGCCTGAACACTGAAGCTTTCTTT
.,TRBV11-2,TRBJ2-3,.,CASSLGLRATDTQYF,TGTGCCAGCAGCTTAGGTCTCAGGGCCACAGATACGCAGTATTTT
TRBD2,TRBV27,TRBJ2-4,.,CASPNLRRLAGALAKNIQYF,TGTGCCAGCCCCAATCTGCGGCGGCTAGCGGGGGCCCTAGCCAAAAACATTCAGTACTTC